Included here is one T cell receptor (beta chain) sequence, with context. Sequencing was performed with immunoSEQ multiplex PCR; in TCRdb, only in-frame clones are kept and a portion is missing. The sample comprises some 80,000 clones, roughly nine tenths of which are singletons, and roughly 0.28% rests with the top ten. This sample was taken from a study of technical replicates of blood from a few donors. The sequenced material came from T cells isolated from PBMCs. The source of this sequence is a human donor in good health.

The CDR3 spells CADQHPGQGSDTQYF. The CDR3 DNA is TGTGCCGATCAGCACCCGGGACAGGGTAGTGATACGCAGTATTTT. The rearrangement links TRBV2 to TRBJ2-3; 9 bases map to TRBD1. V was pared by 11 bases and J by 6 bases, with 15 bases of the junction left unmatched. From germline, CDR1 is SNHLY and CDR2 FYNNEI. The CDR3 covers 15 residues.